This TCR beta chain was sequenced for a study of T cell responses to AZD1222 COVID-19 vaccine. Broader study findings: Spike regions recognized by vaccine-associated CD4 TCRs spanned the protein, led by 160-218 and 743-854. The donor group comprised mostly white British people and more females; the analysis possibly underestimated clonal diversity. Unmutated variant regions reportedly attract nearly half of all spike-specific TCRs. Seropositive status at baseline applied to only a handful of AZD1222 recipients.

For this clone: Antigen unknown.

This table comes from immunoSEQ multiplex PCR, and its TCRdb copy is limited to in-frame clones, with some not included. This table holds tens of thousands of clones, nearly 90% found once. There are 13 residues in the CDR3. Germline V gene data show CDR1 as WNHNN and CDR2 as SYGVQD (reference sequence). J lost 8 bases, V lost 4 bases, and 5 bases had no gene match. The sample was peripheral blood, taken on day 0 of AZD1222 vaccination. The clonotype was recovered from an adult in good health. This chain links TRBV10-1 with TRBJ2-4, with TRBD2 matching over 7 bases. The CDR3 loop reads CASSVPGRDIQYF. For the CDR3, the DNA is TGCGCCAGCAGTGTGCCAGGGAGGGACATTCAGTACTTC.